This T cell receptor beta chain emerged from a study of blood T cell repertoires in COVID-19. The V and J ends lost 5 bases and 4 bases respectively, with 15 bases between them. This CDR3 is built from 14 residues. CDR1 is LNHDA, CDR2 SQIVND, per germline (reference sequence). Produced via immunoSEQ multiplex PCR; TCRdb's table is partial and in-frame only. In the table there are about 69,000 clones, approximately 83% of which are singletons. The specimen was peripheral blood. The source of this sequence is a middle-aged man with COVID-19, enrolled during active disease. This chain uses TRBV19 with TRBJ2-7, with a weak D call TRBD2 (6 bases). CDR3 loop: CASSVTGTPYEQYF. CDR3 in DNA: TGTGCCAGTAGTGTCACCGGGACTCCATACGAGCAGTACTTC.